Listed below are T cell receptor beta chains from one sample, sequenced in a study of a mutant IDH1 vaccine in newly diagnosed glioma. Assay used: immunoSEQ multiplex PCR; TCRdb lists only in-frame clones, some missing. This sample has roughly 70,000 clones, with around 85% found just once. Their antigen targets remain unknown. Sequenced here: PBMCs, sampled from a glioma patient whose treatment included an IDH1 peptide vaccine. These receptors came from a woman aged 45-59 years with glioma. The CDR3 runs from the conserved cysteine through the conserved F or W. D genes are given only for firm matches. Some rows mark clone size as missing; the rest say once, few, many or name a class of expanded clone.

j_call d_call v_call clone_size cdr3_nt cdr3_aa
TRBJ2-7 . TRBV16 . TGTGCCAGCAGCCAATCCGGGCAGGGAAACTACGAGCAGTACTTC CASSQSGQGNYEQYF
TRBJ2-2 TRBD1 TRBV5-1 once TGCGCCAGCAGCATTACCGGGACAGGGAACACCGGGGAGCTGTTTTTT CASSITGTGNTGELFF
TRBJ1-5 TRBD1 TRBV2 . TGTGCCAGCAGTGAGACAGGGGGCTATGGCCGGGCTTATCAGCCCCAGCATTTT CASSETGGYGRAYQPQHF
TRBJ2-2 . TRBV19 . TGTGCCAGTAGTCCGATGGACAGGAACACCGGGGAGCTGTTTTTT CASSPMDRNTGELFF
TRBJ1-5 . TRBV2 . TGTGCCAGCAGTGACGAACGGTCTAATCAGCCCCAGCATTTT CASSDERSNQPQHF
TRBJ1-2 . TRBV5-1 . TGCGCCAGCAGATCGGGACAACTCTATGGCTACACCTTC CASRSGQLYGYTF
TRBJ1-2 TRBD1 TRBV13 . TGTGCCAGCAGCTTGACAGGGGGCTTGTATGGCTACACCTTC CASSLTGGLYGYTF
TRBJ2-3 . TRBV5-4 . TGTGCCAGCAGCTTGAGTCTCACAGATACGCAGTATTTT CASSLSLTDTQYF
TRBJ2-4 . TRBV29-1 . TGCAGCGTTGAAGACCAACAGACCAAAAACATTCAGTACTTC CSVEDQQTKNIQYF
TRBJ1-4 . TRBV30 . TGTGCCTGGAGTGTACGGACTGGGGTGGGTGAAAAACTGTTTTTT CAWSVRTGVGEKLFF
TRBJ2-1 . TRBV5-1 . TGCGCCAGCAGCTTAACGCGAGGGAATGAGCAGTTCTTC CASSLTRGNEQFF
TRBJ2-5 . TRBV6-1 . TGTGCCAGCAGTGAGTTTTGGACGGTCCAAGAGACCCAGTACTTC CASSEFWTVQETQYF
TRBJ2-2 . TRBV2 . TGTGCCAGCATTCCCGATTCGGGGATAAACACCGGGGAGCTGTTTTTT CASIPDSGINTGELFF
TRBJ2-3 . TRBV19 once TGTGCCAGTAGTCCCGGAGGAGATACGCAGTATTTT CASSPGGDTQYF
TRBJ1-1 . TRBV9 few TGTGCCAGCAGCCTAGACAGAAACACTGAAGCTTTCTTT CASSLDRNTEAFF
TRBJ2-7 . TRBV2 once TGTGCCAGCAGTGTAACGGGGTCAATGGGGGAGCAGTACTTC CASSVTGSMGEQYF
TRBJ1-5 . TRBV10-3 . TGTGCCATCAGTGAGTCGGGGGGTAGCAATCAGCCCCAGCATTTT CAISESGGSNQPQHF
TRBJ2-1 TRBD1 TRBV10-3 few TGTGCCATCAGTGGGACCGGACAGGGTGCCTACAATGAGCAGTTCTTC CAISGTGQGAYNEQFF
TRBJ1-2 . TRBV28 . TGTGCCAGCAGCGAACTACAAGGCTATGGCTACACCTTC CASSELQGYGYTF
TRBJ1-1 . TRBV4-2 few TGTGCCAGCAGCCAAGTCTCCATAAACACTGAAGCTTTCTTT CASSQVSINTEAFF
TRBJ2-3 TRBD2 TRBV7-2 . TGTGCCAGCAGCTCAGAGCGGGGGGCGTATACGCAGTATTTT CASSSERGAYTQYF
TRBJ1-2 TRBD1 TRBV4-2 once TGTGCCAGCAGCCAAGATAAGTGGGCAGGGGGCGATGGCTACACCTTC CASSQDKWAGGDGYTF
TRBJ2-7 . TRBV7-9 . TGTGCCAGCAGCCCCCGGGCCATCTACGAGCAGTACTTC CASSPRAIYEQYF
TRBJ1-6 TRBD1 TRBV6-6 . TGTGCCAGCAGTTACGGAGGGGGCGATAATTCACCCCTCCACTTT CASSYGGGDNSPLHF
TRBJ1-4 . TRBV7-9 . TGTGCCAGCAGCCTGGGTAGGGAAAAACTGTTTTTT CASSLGREKLFF
TRBJ1-5 TRBD1 TRBV19 . TGTGCCAGTGGTCAGGGGGGCTCGTGGCCCCAGCATTTT CASGQGGSWPQHF
TRBJ2-2 . TRBV5-1 . TGCGCCAGCAGTTTAAACTCCGGGACGGCGGTTACCGGGGAGCTGTTTTTT CASSLNSGTAVTGELFF
TRBJ2-1 . TRBV5-4 . TGTGCCAGCAGCTCTTACACCGGCGACTACAATGAGCAGTTCTTC CASSSYTGDYNEQFF
TRBJ1-1 TRBD1 TRBV5-1 . TGCGCCAGCAGCTACTTACAAGGACAGGCGGGCACTGAAGCTTTCTTT CASSYLQGQAGTEAFF
TRBJ2-2 . TRBV10-3 . TGTGCCATCAGGGAGAGACAAGCAGCTTCTACCGGGGAGCTGTTTTTT CAIRERQAASTGELFF
TRBJ1-1 . TRBV30 . TGTGCCTGGAGTGTAGACACTGAAGCTTTCTTT CAWSVDTEAFF
TRBJ1-1 TRBD1 TRBV5-1 . TGCGCCAGCAGCTTGGCGGGGACAGGTACCAGGTTCTTT CASSLAGTGTRFF
TRBJ1-4 . TRBV11-2 . TGTGCCAGCAGCGTAGAACAGGGATTGAGTGAGAAACTGTTTTTT CASSVEQGLSEKLFF
TRBJ1-2 . TRBV5-1 . TGCGCCAGTACTAGAACGACAGGACCCCATGACTATGGCTACACCTTC CASTRTTGPHDYGYTF
TRBJ2-7 . TRBV5-4 once TGTGCCAGCAGCTTGATGGGGAACGAGCAGTACTTC CASSLMGNEQYF
TRBJ2-5 . TRBV19 . TGTGCCAGTAGTTTTACAGGGACGGAGACCCAGTACTTC CASSFTGTETQYF
TRBJ1-2 . TRBV5-6 . TGTGCCAGCAGCTTGGTCCCCTTCTATGGCTACACCTTC CASSLVPFYGYTF
TRBJ1-1 . TRBV11-2 . TGTGCCAGCAGCCAGGACAGCATGAACACTGAAGCTTTCTTT CASSQDSMNTEAFF
TRBJ2-5 . TRBV18 . TGTGCCAGCTCACGAGAAGGGGGAGAGACCCAGTACTTC CASSREGGETQYF
TRBJ2-3 . TRBV6-4 . TGTGCCAGCAGTGACAATCCGGGGGACACAGATACGCAGTATTTT CASSDNPGDTDTQYF
TRBJ1-2 . TRBV5-8 . TGTGCCAGCAGCTTTCCAGAGGCCCCTTGGTACACCTTC CASSFPEAPWYTF
TRBJ1-1 . TRBV19 . TGTGCCAGTAGTATGGGAGGGGTTACTGAAGCTTTCTTT CASSMGGVTEAFF